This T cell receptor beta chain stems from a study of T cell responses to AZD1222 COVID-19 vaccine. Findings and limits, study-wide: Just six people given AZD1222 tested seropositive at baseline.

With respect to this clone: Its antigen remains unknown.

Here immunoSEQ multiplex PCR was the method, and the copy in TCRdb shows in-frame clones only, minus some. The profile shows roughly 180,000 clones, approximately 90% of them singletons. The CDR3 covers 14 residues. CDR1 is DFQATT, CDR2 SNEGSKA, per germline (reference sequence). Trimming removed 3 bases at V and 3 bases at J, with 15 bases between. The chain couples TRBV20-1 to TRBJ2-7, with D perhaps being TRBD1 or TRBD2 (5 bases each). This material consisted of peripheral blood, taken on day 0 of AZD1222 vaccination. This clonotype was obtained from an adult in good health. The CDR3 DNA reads TGCAGTGCTAGTTTCTCGGGACGTAACTACGAGCAGTACTTC. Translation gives CSASFSGRNYEQYF.